Listed here are 18 T cell receptor beta chains from one sample, sequenced in a study of blood T cell repertoires in COVID-19. Profiling relied on immunoSEQ multiplex PCR, and the TCRdb table lists in-frame clones only, not all of them. The sample has about 110,000 clones, around nine tenths seen once. The sample comprised peripheral blood. The source of these receptors is a man aged 40-55 years with acute or convalescent COVID-19.

The gene calls are TRBV6-6 and TRBJ1-2; D is ambiguous. The germline gives CDR1 MNHNY, CDR2 SVGAGI (reference sequence). This CDR3 has 16 residues. The V gene lost 4 bases and the J gene lost 2 bases, with 17 bases spanning the gap. Here the CDR3 DNA reads TGTGCCAGCAGTTCGCCCAACTGGGCGATCAACTATGGCTACACCTTC. Translation: CASSSPNWAINYGYTF.

V is TRBV12-5 and J is TRBJ2-2; no definite D call. Germline assignment: CDR1 LGHNT and CDR2 FRNRAP. Trimming removed 1 base from V and 4 bases from J, with 10 bases in between. This CDR3 contains 15 residues. Here the CDR3 DNA reads TGTGCTAGTGGTTTGGACAATTTGCTCACCGGGGAGCTGTTTTTT. Protein: CASGLDNLLTGELFF.

The chain combines TRBV5-1 with TRBJ1-5, with D possibly TRBD1 on 6 matching bases. Trimming removed 4 bases at V and 6 bases at J, with 17 bases between. This CDR3 spans 15 amino acids. Germline-derived CDR1 and CDR2 are SGHRS and YFSETQ. The CDR3 bases are TGCGCCAGCAGCCTGGGGGCAGGGGAAGGTCAGCCCCAGCATTTT. Encoded protein: CASSLGAGEGQPQHF.

The chain is built from TRBV18 and TRBJ1-1; TRBD1 is a possible D gene (5 bases). This CDR3 contains 19 residues. CDR1 and CDR2 (germline): KGHSH, LQKENI. The germline V and J ends were trimmed by 3 bases and 2 bases, with 25 bases remaining between them. Here the CDR3 reads CASSPRGGGRGDLNTEAFF. CDR3 DNA: TGTGCCAGCTCACCCCGGGGGGGTGGCCGAGGGGACCTTAACACTGAAGCTTTCTTT.

The chain has TRBV5-5 and TRBJ2-5; maybe TRBD2 (6 bases). The V gene lost 2 bases and the J gene lost 4 bases, with 15 bases spanning the gap. CDR3 size: 15 residues. The V gene's germline CDR1 is SGHKS and CDR2 YYEKEE (reference sequence). The CDR3, as DNA: TGTGCCAGCAGCTTCCGGGGGACGGCCGGAGAGACCCAGTACTTC. Protein sequence: CASSFRGTAGETQYF.

CDR3 nucleotide sequence: TGTGCCAGCTCACAGGGGGAGACCCAGTACTTC. It specifies CASSQGETQYF. This chain joins TRBV18 and TRBJ2-5, with D possibly TRBD1 on 5 matching bases. Germline V gives CDR1 KGHSH, CDR2 LQKENI. V was clipped by 4 bases and J by 5 bases, with 5 bases between them. The CDR3 runs to 11 residues.

The chain links TRBV7-9 to TRBJ2-3; 9 bases match TRBD1. The CDR3 is 15 amino acids. With V trimmed by 4 bases and J by 5 bases, 7 bases remained unmatched. The V gene's germline CDR1 is SEHNR and CDR2 FQNEAQ (reference sequence). Here the CDR3 reads CASSYRTGVRDTQYF. DNA of the CDR3: TGTGCCAGCAGCTACAGGACAGGGGTTAGAGATACGCAGTATTTT.

The gene calls are TRBV4-1 and TRBJ1-4; maybe TRBD1 (6 bases). With 1 base removed from V and 7 bases from J, the gap between germline ends came to 13 bases. The CDR3 is 15 amino acids. Per germline, CDR1 MGHRA and CDR2 YSYEKL. The CDR3 DNA sequence: TGCGCCAGCAGCCAAGCCCCGGGGGGGCGTGAAAAACTGTTTTTT. It codes for CASSQAPGGREKLFF.

This chain uses TRBV6-5 with TRBJ1-2; D may be TRBD1 (5 bases). The CDR3 sequence is 12 residues long. Deletions cut 7 bases from V and 3 bases from J, with 9 bases between. The germline gives CDR1 MNHEY, CDR2 SVGAGI. CDR3 sequence (DNA): TGTGCCAGCACAGGGTACGACTATGGCTACACCTTC. Residues: CASTGYDYGYTF.

The chain joins TRBV6-5 to TRBJ2-7; D may be TRBD1 (5 bases). The V gene's germline CDR1 is MNHEY and CDR2 SVGAGI. CDR3 length: 16 residues. The V gene lost 1 base and the J gene lost 3 bases, with 16 bases spanning the gap. CDR3 amino acids: CASSYFGHSGHYEQYF. CDR3 DNA sequence: TGTGCCAGCAGTTACTTCGGACATTCAGGCCACTACGAGCAGTACTTC.

The rearrangement uses TRBV30 and TRBJ1-2, with 7 bases aligning to TRBD1. The junction had 11 bases not matched to a gene; V was cut back by 7 bases and J by 3 bases. CDR1 GTSNPN and CDR2 SVGIG come from the germline V gene (reference sequence). The CDR3 totals 14 residues. CDR3 sequence: CAFLRDSQYYGYTF. CDR3 sequence (DNA): TGTGCCTTCCTGAGGGACAGCCAATACTATGGCTACACCTTC.

This sequence joins TRBV3-1 (or the pseudogene TRBV3-2) and TRBJ1-2; 9 bases map to TRBD1. The germline gives CDR1 LGHDT, CDR2 YNNKEL (reference sequence). V gave up 4 bases and J gave up 8 bases; unmatched junction bases: 5. The CDR3 has 13 residues. This CDR3 reads CASSLTGGWGYTF. Written as DNA, the CDR3 is TGTGCCAGCAGCCTAACAGGGGGCTGGGGCTACACCTTC.

The chain joins TRBV21-1 to TRBJ2-2; TRBD1, as called in the table, went unchecked against the DNA. TRBV21-1 is a recognized pseudogene. The CDR3 has 16 amino acids. The CDR3 DNA reads as TGTGCCAGCAGCCTGCAAGGGGGCCAAAACACCGGGGAGCTGTTTTTT. Its translation is CASSLQGGQNTGELFF.

This chain links TRBV11-2 with TRBJ2-2; D not certain. The germline gives CDR1 SGHAT, CDR2 FQNNGV. V lost 5 bases and J lost 0, with 10 bases in between. The CDR3 consists of 15 residues. In DNA, the CDR3 is TGTGCCAGCAGCGGAGAATTAGCGAACACCGGGGAGCTGTTTTTT. This gives the protein CASSGELANTGELFF.

This chain connects TRBV6-4 to TRBJ2-2, with 8 bases fitting TRBD1. CDR3 size: 15 residues. CDR1 MRHNA and CDR2 SNTAGT come from the germline V gene. V was clipped by 6 bases and J by 0 bases; unmatched bases: 3. The DNA of the CDR3 is TGTGCCAGCAGGCGGGGACAGGCGAACACCGGGGAGCTGTTTTTT. Protein product: CASRRGQANTGELFF.

This clone was counted only a few times. V gene TRBV4-3 combines with J gene TRBJ1-2; D is unresolved. Germline V lookup: CDR1 LGHNA, CDR2 YSLEER. Deletions cut 0 bases from V and 0 bases from J, with 8 bases between. This CDR3 has 15 residues. The CDR3 sequence: CASSQDRVSNYGYTF. The CDR3 region has the DNA TGCGCCAGCAGCCAAGATCGGGTGTCTAACTATGGCTACACCTTC.

Only a few counts were recorded for this clone. This sequence joins TRBV19 and TRBJ1-2; 12 nucleotides match TRBD1. Germline assignment: CDR1 LNHDA and CDR2 SQIVND (reference sequence). The CDR3 runs 16 residues. Unmatched junction bases numbered 10, after V lost 8 bases and J lost 3 bases. This CDR3 is CASRDRGRINDYGYTF. The DNA for the CDR3 is TGTGCCAGTCGGGACAGGGGGCGAATTAATGACTATGGCTACACCTTC.

The rearrangement uses TRBV30 and TRBJ1-2, with a weak D call TRBD1 (6 bases). V was clipped by 3 bases and J by 4 bases, with 15 bases between them. The CDR3 is 14 residues long. The germline gives CDR1 GTSNPN, CDR2 SVGIG (reference sequence). DNA for the CDR3: TGTGCCTGGAGAAGCCAGGGGAAATTCTATGGCTACACCTTC. It codes for CAWRSQGKFYGYTF.